The rows below give T cell receptor beta chains drawn from one sample of a study of blood T cell repertoires in COVID-19. The table came from immunoSEQ multiplex PCR; TCRdb's copy has only in-frame clones and leaves some out. This sample has hundreds of thousands of clones, with around 87% found just once. Sequencing used peripheral blood. The receptors were gathered from an older woman with COVID-19, enrolled during active disease. The CDR3 runs from the conserved cysteine through the conserved F or W. The order of the fields is V gene, D gene, J gene, clone size, CDR3 protein, CDR3 DNA. A D gene is named only where the DNA matches it firmly. Size is stated for part of the rows, as once, few or many counts, or as a class when the clone is expanded.

TRBV19	-	TRBJ1-2	-	CASSPLGQTYGYTF	TGTGCCAGTAGTCCGTTGGGGCAGACTTATGGCTACACCTTC
TRBV7-9	TRBD2	TRBJ2-2	-	CASSFSLRGAGELFF	TGTGCCAGCAGCTTTTCCTTACGGGGGGCCGGGGAGCTGTTTTTT
TRBV12-3/TRBV12-4	TRBD1	TRBJ1-1	-	CASSPQGYTEAFF	TGTGCCAGCAGTCCACAGGGGTACACTGAAGCTTTCTTT
TRBV29-1	-	TRBJ2-5	few	CSVVRGGETQYF	TGCAGCGTTGTAAGAGGAGGAGAGACCCAGTACTTC
TRBV7-2	TRBD1	TRBJ1-4	-	CASNGQGSTNEKLFF	TGTGCCAGCAACGGACAGGGGTCAACTAATGAAAAACTGTTTTTT
TRBV6-5	-	TRBJ1-2	-	CASSYRGWGYGYTF	TGTGCCAGCAGTTACAGGGGATGGGGCTATGGCTACACCTTC
TRBV24-1	TRBD2	TRBJ2-5	few	CATSDFTSGGRETQYF	TGTGCCACCAGTGACTTCACTAGCGGGGGACGGGAGACCCAGTACTTC
TRBV5-1	-	TRBJ2-1	-	CASSLTDNEQFF	TGCGCCAGCAGCTTGACAGACAATGAGCAGTTCTTC
TRBV3-1/TRBV3-2	TRBD2	TRBJ2-3	-	CASSRRVAGGGDTQYF	TGTGCCAGCAGCCGCAGGGTAGCGGGGGGTGGAGATACGCAGTATTTT
TRBV5-5	TRBD1	TRBJ1-1	-	CASSLLGQGRNTEAFF	TGTGCCAGCAGCCTTCTGGGACAGGGGAGGAACACTGAAGCTTTCTTT
TRBV27	TRBD2	TRBJ2-7	-	CASSPLGAGGYEQYF	TGTGCCAGCAGTCCCCTGGGGGCGGGGGGCTACGAGCAGTACTTC
TRBV6-5	-	TRBJ1-5	-	CASSPRSSNQPQHF	TGTGCCAGCAGCCCCCGGAGTAGCAATCAGCCCCAGCATTTT
TRBV5-1	-	TRBJ1-3	few	CASSGGSSGNTIYF	TGCGCCAGCAGCGGCGGGAGCTCTGGAAACACCATATATTTT
TRBV3-1/TRBV3-2	-	TRBJ2-7	-	CASSTGVTSEQYF	TGTGCCAGCAGTACGGGGGTAACGAGCGAGCAGTACTTC
TRBV5-4	TRBD1	TRBJ1-2	-	CASSGDRGRAYGYTF	TGTGCCAGCAGCGGGGACAGGGGACGCGCCTATGGCTACACCTTC
TRBV6-5	-	TRBJ1-5	-	CASGPQGGQPQHF	TGTGCCAGCGGACCACAGGGCGGGCAGCCCCAGCATTTT
TRBV5-5	-	TRBJ2-5	-	CASSLDGFGTQYF	TGTGCCAGCAGCTTGGATGGTTTCGGGACCCAGTACTTC
TRBV28	TRBD2	TRBJ2-3	-	CASSLLAGGSTDTQYF	TGTGCCAGCAGTTTATTAGCGGGGGGTAGCACAGATACGCAGTATTTT
TRBV7-9	TRBD1	TRBJ2-5	-	CASSWTGEETQYF	TGTGCCAGCAGCTGGACAGGGGAAGAGACCCAGTACTTC
TRBV4-2	TRBD2	TRBJ2-1	-	CASSQDLRAGGNEQFF	TGTGCCAGCAGCCAAGATCTTCGAGCGGGGGGCAATGAGCAGTTCTTC
TRBV5-1	-	TRBJ1-2	-	CASSFADYGYTF	TGCGCCAGCAGCTTCGCAGACTATGGCTACACCTTC
TRBV4-1	-	TRBJ1-2	-	CASSRMDSVRNGYTF	TGCGCCAGCAGCCGCATGGACAGTGTTCGGAATGGCTACACCTTC
TRBV10-2	TRBD1	TRBJ2-7	-	CASSGTGTIYEQYF	TGCGCCAGCAGCGGGACAGGGACCATATACGAGCAGTACTTC
TRBV2	-	TRBJ1-4	-	CASTGDTNEKLFF	TGTGCCAGCACTGGAGATACTAATGAAAAACTGTTTTTT